This T cell receptor (beta chain) was obtained from a study of blood T cell repertoires in COVID-19. Overall study context: Sources were T cells, B-cell-depleted T cells, or PBMCs; the material itself was cDNA or gDNA.

Original processing notes: Estimation of nucleated cell counts was performed using reference gene primer amplification. Repertoires were generated with immunoSEQ multiplex PCR, while TCRdb's copy carries only in-frame clones and drops some. V, J and clone size derive from that table, while D and trimming were established from the DNA sequence. The sample consists of roughly 250,000 clones, 70% to 90% of them appearing once. Sequenced sample: PBMCs or T cells enriched from blood (not recorded which). This TCR was sampled from a woman aged 50 to 65 who had recovered from COVID-19.

The CDR3 DNA reads TGTGCCAGCAGCCAAGAGATCGGACAGGGGGTGCCCTCTGGAAACACCATATATTTT. It codes for CASSQEIGQGVPSGNTIYF. The chain carries TRBV4-2 and TRBJ1-3; 10 nucleotides align to TRBD1. V was pared by 0 bases and J by 0 bases, with 8 bases of the junction left unmatched. Germline CDR1 and CDR2: LGHNA and YNFKEQ. The CDR3 totals 19 residues.